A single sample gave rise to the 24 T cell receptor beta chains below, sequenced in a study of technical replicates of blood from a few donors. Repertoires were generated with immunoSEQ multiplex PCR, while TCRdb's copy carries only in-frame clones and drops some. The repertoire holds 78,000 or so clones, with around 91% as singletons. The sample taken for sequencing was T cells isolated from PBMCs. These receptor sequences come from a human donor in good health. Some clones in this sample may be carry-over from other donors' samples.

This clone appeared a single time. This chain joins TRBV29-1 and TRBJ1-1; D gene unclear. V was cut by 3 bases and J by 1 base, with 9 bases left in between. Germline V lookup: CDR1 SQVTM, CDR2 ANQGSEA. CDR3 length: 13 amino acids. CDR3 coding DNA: TGCAGCGTTGATTCAGGCAGGAACACTGAAGCTTTCTTT. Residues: CSVDSGRNTEAFF.

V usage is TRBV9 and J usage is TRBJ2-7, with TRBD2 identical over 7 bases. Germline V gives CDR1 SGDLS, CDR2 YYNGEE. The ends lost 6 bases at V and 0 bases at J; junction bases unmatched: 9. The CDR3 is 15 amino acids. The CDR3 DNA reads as TGTGCCAGCACTCCAGGCGGGGGTGACTCCTACGAGCAGTACTTC. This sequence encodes CASTPGGGDSYEQYF.

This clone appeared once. The CDR3 region is CASSGADRAFKTQYF. For the CDR3, the DNA is TGTGCCAGCAGTGGGGCCGACAGGGCTTTCAAGACCCAGTACTTC. This chain uses TRBV28 with TRBJ2-5; 7 nucleotides match TRBD1. The trim removed 5 bases at V and 6 bases at J, leaving 12 bases unmatched. In germline, CDR1 is MDHEN, CDR2 SYDVKM. This CDR3 contains 15 residues.

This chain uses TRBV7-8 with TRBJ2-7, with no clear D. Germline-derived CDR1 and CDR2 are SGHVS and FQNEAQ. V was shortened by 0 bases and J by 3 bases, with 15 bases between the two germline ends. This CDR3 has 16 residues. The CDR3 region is CASSLAVEYANYEQYF. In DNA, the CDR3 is TGTGCCAGCAGCTTAGCGGTGGAGTACGCCAACTACGAGCAGTACTTC.

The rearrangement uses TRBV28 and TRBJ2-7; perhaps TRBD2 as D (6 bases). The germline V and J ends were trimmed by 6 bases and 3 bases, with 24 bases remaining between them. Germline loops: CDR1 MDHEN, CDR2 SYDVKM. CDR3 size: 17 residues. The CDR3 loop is CASSSPIGASADYEQYF. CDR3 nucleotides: TGTGCCAGCAGCTCCCCCATCGGGGCTAGCGCGGACTACGAGCAGTACTTC.

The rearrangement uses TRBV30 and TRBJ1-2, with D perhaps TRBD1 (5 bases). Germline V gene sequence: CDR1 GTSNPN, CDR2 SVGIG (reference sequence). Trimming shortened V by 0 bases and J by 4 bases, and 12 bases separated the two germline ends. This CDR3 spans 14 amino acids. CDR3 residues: CAWSVRGASYGYTF. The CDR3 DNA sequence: TGTGCCTGGAGTGTACGCGGGGCAAGCTATGGCTACACCTTC.

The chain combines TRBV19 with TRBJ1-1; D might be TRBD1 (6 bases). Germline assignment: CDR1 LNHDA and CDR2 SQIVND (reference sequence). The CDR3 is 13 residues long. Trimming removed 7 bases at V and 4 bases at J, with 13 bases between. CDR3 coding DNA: TGTGCCAGTAATTGGGGGCAAGGCACTGAAGCTTTCTTT. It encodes CASNWGQGTEAFF. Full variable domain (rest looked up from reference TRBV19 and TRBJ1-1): DGGITQSPKYLFRKEGQNVTLSCEQNLNHDAMYWYRQDPGQGLRLIYYSQIVNDFQKGDIAEGYSVSREKKESFPLTVTSAQKNPTAFYLCASNWGQGTEAFFGQGTRLTVV.

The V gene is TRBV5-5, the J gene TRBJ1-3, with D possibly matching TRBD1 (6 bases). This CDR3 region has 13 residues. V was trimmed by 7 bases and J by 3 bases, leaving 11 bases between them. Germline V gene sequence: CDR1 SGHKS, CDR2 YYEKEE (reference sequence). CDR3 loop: CASFRGYGNTIYF. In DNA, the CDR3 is TGTGCCAGCTTCAGGGGCTATGGAAACACCATATATTTT.

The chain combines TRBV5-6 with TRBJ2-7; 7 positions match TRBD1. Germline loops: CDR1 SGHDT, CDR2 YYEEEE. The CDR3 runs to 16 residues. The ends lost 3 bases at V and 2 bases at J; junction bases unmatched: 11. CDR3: CASSSDPGQITYEQYF. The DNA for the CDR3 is TGTGCCAGCAGCTCAGACCCGGGACAGATCACCTACGAGCAGTACTTC.

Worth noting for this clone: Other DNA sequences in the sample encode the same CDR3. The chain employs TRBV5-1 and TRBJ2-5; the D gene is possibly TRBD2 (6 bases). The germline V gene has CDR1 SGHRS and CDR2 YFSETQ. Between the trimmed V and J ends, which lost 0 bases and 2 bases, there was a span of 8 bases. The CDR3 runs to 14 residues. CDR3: CASSLGGGQETQYF. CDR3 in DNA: TGCGCCAGCAGCTTGGGTGGGGGGCAAGAGACCCAGTACTTC.

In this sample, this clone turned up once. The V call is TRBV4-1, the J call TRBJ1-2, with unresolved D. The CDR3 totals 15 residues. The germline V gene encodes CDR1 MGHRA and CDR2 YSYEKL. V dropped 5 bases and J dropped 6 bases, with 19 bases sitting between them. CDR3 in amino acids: CASSSVGRRIDGYTF. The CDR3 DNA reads TGCGCCAGCAGCTCCGTAGGGAGGCGTATAGATGGCTACACCTTC.

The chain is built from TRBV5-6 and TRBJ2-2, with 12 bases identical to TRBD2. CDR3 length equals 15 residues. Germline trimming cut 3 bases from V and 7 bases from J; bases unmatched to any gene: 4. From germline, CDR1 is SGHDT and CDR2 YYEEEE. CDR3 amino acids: CASSWGLAGHGELFF. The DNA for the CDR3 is TGTGCCAGCAGCTGGGGACTAGCGGGCCACGGGGAGCTGTTTTTT.

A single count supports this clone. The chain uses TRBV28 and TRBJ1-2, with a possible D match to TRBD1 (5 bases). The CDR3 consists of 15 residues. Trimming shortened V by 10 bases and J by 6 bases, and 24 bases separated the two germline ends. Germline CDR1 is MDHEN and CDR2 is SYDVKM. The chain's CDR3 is CATIPLPAGLDGYTF. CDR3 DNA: TGTGCCACCATACCCCTCCCCGCAGGGTTGGATGGCTACACCTTC.

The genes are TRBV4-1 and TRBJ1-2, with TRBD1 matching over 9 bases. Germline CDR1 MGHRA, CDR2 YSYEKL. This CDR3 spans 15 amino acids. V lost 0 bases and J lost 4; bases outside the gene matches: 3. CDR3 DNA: TGCGCCAGCAGCCAAGATTGGGACAGGGTCTATGGCTACACCTTC. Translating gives CASSQDWDRVYGYTF.

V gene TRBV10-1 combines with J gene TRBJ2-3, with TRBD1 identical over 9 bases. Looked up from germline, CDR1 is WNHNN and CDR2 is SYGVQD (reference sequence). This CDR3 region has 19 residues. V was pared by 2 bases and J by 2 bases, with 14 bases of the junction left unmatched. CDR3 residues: CASSEGGTGTGSPTDTQYF. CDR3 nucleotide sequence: TGCGCCAGCAGTGAGGGGGGGACCGGGACAGGGAGTCCCACAGATACGCAGTATTTT.

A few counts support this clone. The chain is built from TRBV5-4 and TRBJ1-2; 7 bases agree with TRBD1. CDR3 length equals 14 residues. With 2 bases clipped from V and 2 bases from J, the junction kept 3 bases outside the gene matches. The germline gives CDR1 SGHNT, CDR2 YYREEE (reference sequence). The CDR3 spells CASSLYRGNYGYTF. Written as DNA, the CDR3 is TGTGCCAGCAGCTTATACAGGGGAAACTATGGCTACACCTTC.

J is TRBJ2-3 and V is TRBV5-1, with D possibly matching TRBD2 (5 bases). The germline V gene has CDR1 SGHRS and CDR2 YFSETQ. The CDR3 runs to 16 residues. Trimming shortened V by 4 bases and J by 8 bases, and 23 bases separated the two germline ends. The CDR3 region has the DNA TGCGCCAGCAGCACTGGATGGGTCCTTAGTGGAGGTACGCAGTATTTT. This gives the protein CASSTGWVLSGGTQYF.

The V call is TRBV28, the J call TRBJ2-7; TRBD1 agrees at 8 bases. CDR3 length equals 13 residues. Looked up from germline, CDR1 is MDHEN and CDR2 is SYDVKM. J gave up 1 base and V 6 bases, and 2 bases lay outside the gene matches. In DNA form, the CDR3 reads TGTGCCAGCAGGCGGGACAGGTCCTACGAGCAGTACTTC. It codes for CASRRDRSYEQYF.

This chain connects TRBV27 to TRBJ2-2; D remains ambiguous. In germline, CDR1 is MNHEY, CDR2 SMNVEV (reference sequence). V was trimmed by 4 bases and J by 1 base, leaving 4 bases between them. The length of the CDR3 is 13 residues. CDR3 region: CASSSLNTGELFF. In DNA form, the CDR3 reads TGTGCCAGCAGTTCCCTGAACACCGGGGAGCTGTTTTTT.

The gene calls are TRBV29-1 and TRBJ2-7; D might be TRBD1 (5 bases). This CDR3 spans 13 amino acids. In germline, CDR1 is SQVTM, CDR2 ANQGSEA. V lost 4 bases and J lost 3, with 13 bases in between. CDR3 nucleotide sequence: TGCAGCGTTGTTTTACAGGACCACTACGAGCAGTACTTC. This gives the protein CSVVLQDHYEQYF.

In nucleotides, the CDR3 is TGTGCCAGCAGTGAATTTCAGGGGACTGAAGCTTTCTTT. As protein: CASSEFQGTEAFF. This sequence joins TRBV25-1 and TRBJ1-1, with D perhaps TRBD1 (6 bases). The germline V gene has CDR1 MGHDK and CDR2 SYGVNS. This CDR3 spans 13 amino acids. Trimming removed 1 base at V and 5 bases at J, with 8 bases between. The complete variable domain, with remaining parts taken from reference TRBV25-1 and TRBJ1-1, reads EADIYQTPRYLVIGTGKKITLECSQTMGHDKMYWYQQDPGMELHLIHYSYGVNSTEKGDLSSESTVSRIRTEHFPLTLESARPSHTSQYLCASSEFQGTEAFFGQGTRLTVV.

The CDR3 nucleotides are TGTGCCAGCAGTGAAGCCTTGAGGCAGGGAGGGGAGACCCAGTACTTC. Translating gives CASSEALRQGGETQYF. The chain has TRBV6-1 and TRBJ2-5, with 7 bases aligning to TRBD2. Unmatched junction bases numbered 9, after V lost 0 bases and J lost 5 bases. Germline V CDR1 and CDR2: MNHNS, SASEGT. There are 16 residues in the CDR3.

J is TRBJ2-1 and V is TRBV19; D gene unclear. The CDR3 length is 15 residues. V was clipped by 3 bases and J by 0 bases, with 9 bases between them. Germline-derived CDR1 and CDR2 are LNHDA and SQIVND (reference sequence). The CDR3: CASSITGNSYNEQFF. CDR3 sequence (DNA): TGTGCCAGTAGTATTACGGGTAACTCCTACAATGAGCAGTTCTTC.

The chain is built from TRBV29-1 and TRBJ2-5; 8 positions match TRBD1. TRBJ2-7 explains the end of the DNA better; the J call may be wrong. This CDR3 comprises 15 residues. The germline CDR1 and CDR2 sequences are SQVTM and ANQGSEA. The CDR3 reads CSVQPGTGIIHEQYF. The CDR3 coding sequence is TGCAGCGTTCAACCCGGGACAGGAATAATTCACGAGCAGTACTTC.